This T cell receptor beta chain derives from a study of cytomegalovirus exposure and HLA in healthy donors. Overall study results and limits: Owing to their indistinguishability, certain V segments, notably TRBV6-2 and TRBV6-3, were excluded. Analysis performed later showed TCR beta chains linked to HLA being more clonally expanded than equally common others.

PCR primers comprised 60 Vbeta and 13 Jbeta primers. Method: immunoSEQ multiplex PCR; TCRdb's copy keeps in-frame clones and lacks some. Among 150,000 to 200,000 clones listed, 80% to 90% were seen once. Worth noting for this clone: Its antigen is unknown.

The V gene lost 5 bases and the J gene lost 3 bases, with 14 bases spanning the gap. The CDR3 sequence is 15 residues long. The germline V gene encodes CDR1 SGHVS and CDR2 FQNEAQ. J is TRBJ1-5 and V is TRBV7-8; maybe TRBD1 (6 bases). Sample: PBMCs. This TCR was recovered from a man aged 40-50 years in good health and CMV-seropositive. CDR3 sequence: CASSQGGDSNQPQHF. DNA of the CDR3: TGTGCCAGCAGCCAAGGGGGGGATTCCAATCAGCCCCAGCATTTT.